This T cell receptor beta chain was found in a study of T cells after posttransplantation cyclophosphamide (dated by TCRdb to about 2016). Study-level background: The study tracked T cell repertoire reconstitution by TRB sequencing after myeloablative bone marrow transplantation using posttransplantation cyclophosphamide as GVHD prophylaxis. Antigen receptor sequencing covered samples from 35 PTCy-treated patients and fewer than 20 of their related bone marrow donors. Blood from every one of the roughly 30 PTCy patients who had 1-year posttransplant specimens underwent TRB sequencing. Up to about 3 additional blood samples from 2 to 5.2 years after transplant were also TRB-sequenced in 3 patients, as was pretransplant blood from a handful of patients. Because TRA and TRB clonality correlated tightly in some ten samples, later TCR analyses were limited to TRB. Public TRB sequences were checked against a database of over 3,500 sequences associated with responses to pathogens, tumor antigens, self-antigens and alloantigens. General findings and caveats noted by the study authors: Across approximately 45 patients, recipient CMV seropositivity and CMV reactivation were highly associated with TRB clonality; PTCy diversity was similar to CNI/methotrexate controls. The TRB repertoires of T cells infiltrating skin or GI tract showed only limited overlap with the TRB repertoires of T cells in blood. Donor-recipient similarity was low at 1-2 months but rose over the first year, and later blood repertoires were often dominated by donor CD8+ memory clones.

Worth noting for this clone: It has no known antigen specificity. Per-base qualities were not stored, and no clone one base away is much larger.

TRB sequencing was run on genomic DNA with either the immunoSEQ assay at survey resolution or the hsTCRB kit. Under the source paper's analysis protocol: The immunoSEQ software was used for initial read processing, and the LymphoSeq R package was used for repertoire analyses. Clonality was computed as 1 minus normalized Shannon entropy; Gini coefficient was also calculated for each TRB dataset. Phenotypes of unsorted samples were inferred by mapping TRB sequences from sorted subsets of the recipient or donor onto unsorted samples of the same recipient. Sourced from immuneACCESS, this table was stored by TCRdb with only in-frame sequences that have V and J called. A share of the clones is absent; for the studies checked, an unresolved V gene accounts for under half, and the remainder has no known explanation. That table is the source of V, J and clone size, and D and trimming were worked out from the DNA. This sample gives 400 to 550 clones in total; around 91% of them show up just once. The top ten hold 4% to 6.5% of the sample.

V is cut by 3 bases and J by 6 bases, and the space between the germline ends is 12 bases. CDR1 and CDR2 (MGHDK, SYGVNS) derive from the germline V gene. Reading from cysteine to phenylalanine, the CDR3 counts 14 amino acids. The CDR3 DNA has 42 bases and is translated from base 1. The rearranged chain carries TRBV25-1 and TRBJ2-1; tentative D gene TRBD2, with 5 bases matching. This clonotype was sampled from a man between 45 and 60 years old. Sample: gut tissue. The CDR3 reads as follows: CASSEPGLFNEQFF. The nucleotides are TGTGCCAGCAGTGAGCCAGGACTGTTCAATGAGCAGTTCTTC.